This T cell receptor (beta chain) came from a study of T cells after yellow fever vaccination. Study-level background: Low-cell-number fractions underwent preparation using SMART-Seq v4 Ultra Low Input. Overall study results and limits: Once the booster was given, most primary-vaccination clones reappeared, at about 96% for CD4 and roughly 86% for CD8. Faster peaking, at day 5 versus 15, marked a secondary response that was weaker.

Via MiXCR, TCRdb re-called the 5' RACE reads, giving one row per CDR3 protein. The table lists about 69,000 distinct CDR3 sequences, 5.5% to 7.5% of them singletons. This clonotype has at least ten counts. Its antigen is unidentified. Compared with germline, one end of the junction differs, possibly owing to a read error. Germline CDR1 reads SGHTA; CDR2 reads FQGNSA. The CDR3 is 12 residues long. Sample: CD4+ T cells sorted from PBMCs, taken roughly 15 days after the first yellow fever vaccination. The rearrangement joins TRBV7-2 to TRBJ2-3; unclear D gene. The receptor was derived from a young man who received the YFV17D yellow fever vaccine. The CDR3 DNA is TGCGCCAGCAGCCTTCACACAGATACGCAGTATTTT. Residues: CASSLHTDTQYF.